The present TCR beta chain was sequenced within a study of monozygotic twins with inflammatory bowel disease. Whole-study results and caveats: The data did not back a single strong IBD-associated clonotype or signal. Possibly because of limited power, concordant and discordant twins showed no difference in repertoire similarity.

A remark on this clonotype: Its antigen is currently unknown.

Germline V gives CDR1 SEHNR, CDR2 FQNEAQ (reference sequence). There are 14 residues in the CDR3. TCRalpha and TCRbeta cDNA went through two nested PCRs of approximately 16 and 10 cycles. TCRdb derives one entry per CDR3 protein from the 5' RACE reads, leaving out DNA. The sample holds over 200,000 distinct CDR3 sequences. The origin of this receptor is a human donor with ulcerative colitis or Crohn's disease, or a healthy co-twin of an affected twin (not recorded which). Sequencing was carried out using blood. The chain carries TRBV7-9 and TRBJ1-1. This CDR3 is CASSLGSSSLEAFF.